The entry that follows covers one T cell receptor beta chain sequence. Its antigen is unknown. Trimming pared 6 bases from V and 3 bases from J, leaving 12 bases between. The CDR3 has 13 amino acids. CDR1 and CDR2 from the germline V gene are MNHEY and SVGAGI. This record belongs to a study of shared clonotypes between healthy human individuals. Notes on the study in general: Compared with clonotypes that all four donors shared, non-shared clonotypes had lower generation probabilities. Despite large depth, rarefaction showed incomplete sorted-subset sequencing.

Every contributor of samples was a Caucasian grown-up residing in Nashville, Tennessee. Approximately 30,000 T cell genomes (approximately 0.2 ug DNA) went into each sorted-subset replicate. This table comes from immunoSEQ multiplex PCR, and its TCRdb copy is limited to in-frame clones, with some not included. The sample yields roughly 1,600,000 clones, around 98.5% seen once. The V call is TRBV6-5, the J call TRBJ2-7; D uncertain. This receptor was identified in a man between 25 and 39 years old in good health. Source material: naive CD4+ T cells sorted from blood. As to subset: CD45RA+ positively selected. Here the CDR3 DNA reads TGTGCCAGCAGACGACATCCCGACTACGAGCAGTACTTC. Translating gives CASRRHPDYEQYF.